The TCR beta chain described here comes from a study of blood T cell repertoires in COVID-19. Assay used: immunoSEQ multiplex PCR; TCRdb lists only in-frame clones, some missing. The repertoire includes fewer than 200,000 clones, about 89% of them detected once, and 1.5% to 2% sits in the top ten. The clonotype was recovered from a man aged 18 to 30 who had recovered from COVID-19. Sequenced material: peripheral blood.

This CDR3 reads CASSLETRTSGYNEQFF. Here the CDR3 DNA reads TGTGCCAGCAGCTTGGAAACGAGGACTAGCGGCTACAATGAGCAGTTCTTC. The chain is built from TRBV5-4 and TRBJ2-1; 10 bases align to TRBD2. Germline V gene sequence: CDR1 SGHNT, CDR2 YYREEE (reference sequence). The ends lost 0 bases at V and 3 bases at J; junction bases unmatched: 6. The CDR3 length is 17 residues.